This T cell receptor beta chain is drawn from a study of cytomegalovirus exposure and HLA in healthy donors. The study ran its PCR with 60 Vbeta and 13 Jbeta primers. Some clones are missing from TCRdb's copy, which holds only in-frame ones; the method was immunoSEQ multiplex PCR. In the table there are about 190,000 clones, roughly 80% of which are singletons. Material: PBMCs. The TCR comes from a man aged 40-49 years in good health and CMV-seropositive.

The CDR3, as DNA: TGTGCCATGGGGACAGACATCTACGAGCAGTACTTC. Its translation: CAMGTDIYEQYF. The rearrangement links TRBV10-3 to TRBJ2-7; 7 bases line up with TRBD1. With 9 bases clipped from V and 3 bases from J, the junction kept 5 bases outside the gene matches. Germline CDR1 ENHRY, CDR2 SYGVKD. The CDR3 covers 12 residues.